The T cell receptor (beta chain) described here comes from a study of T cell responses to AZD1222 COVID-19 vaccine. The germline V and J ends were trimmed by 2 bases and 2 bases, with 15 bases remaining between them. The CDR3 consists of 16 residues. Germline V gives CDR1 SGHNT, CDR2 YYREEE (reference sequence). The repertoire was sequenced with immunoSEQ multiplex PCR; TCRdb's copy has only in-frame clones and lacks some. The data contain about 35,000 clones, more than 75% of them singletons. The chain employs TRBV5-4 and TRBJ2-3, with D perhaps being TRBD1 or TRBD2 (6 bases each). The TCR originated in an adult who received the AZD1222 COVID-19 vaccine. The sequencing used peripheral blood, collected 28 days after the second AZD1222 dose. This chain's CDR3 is CASSLKDGGPTDTQYF. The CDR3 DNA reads TGTGCCAGCAGCTTAAAAGACGGGGGCCCCACAGATACGCAGTATTTT.